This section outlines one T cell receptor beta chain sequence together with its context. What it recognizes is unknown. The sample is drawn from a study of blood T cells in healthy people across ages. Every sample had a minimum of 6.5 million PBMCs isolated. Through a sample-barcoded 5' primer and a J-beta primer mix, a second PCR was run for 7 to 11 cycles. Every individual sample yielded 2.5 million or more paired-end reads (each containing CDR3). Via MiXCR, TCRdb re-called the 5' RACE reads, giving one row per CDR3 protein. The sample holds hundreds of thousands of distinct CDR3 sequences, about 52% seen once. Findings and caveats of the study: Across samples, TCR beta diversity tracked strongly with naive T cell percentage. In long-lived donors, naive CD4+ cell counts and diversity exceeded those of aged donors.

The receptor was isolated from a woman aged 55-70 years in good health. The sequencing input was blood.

CDR3 sequence (DNA): TGTGCCATCAGTGAGATGCGGGAGAAGACGCAGTATTTT. It yields the protein CAISEMREKTQYF. This chain links TRBV10-3 with TRBJ2-3, with TRBD2 matching 7 bases. Trimming at V came to 2 bases and at J to 9 bases, leaving 5 bases not matched to a gene. Germline V CDR1 and CDR2: ENHRY, SYGVKD. The CDR3 runs 13 residues.